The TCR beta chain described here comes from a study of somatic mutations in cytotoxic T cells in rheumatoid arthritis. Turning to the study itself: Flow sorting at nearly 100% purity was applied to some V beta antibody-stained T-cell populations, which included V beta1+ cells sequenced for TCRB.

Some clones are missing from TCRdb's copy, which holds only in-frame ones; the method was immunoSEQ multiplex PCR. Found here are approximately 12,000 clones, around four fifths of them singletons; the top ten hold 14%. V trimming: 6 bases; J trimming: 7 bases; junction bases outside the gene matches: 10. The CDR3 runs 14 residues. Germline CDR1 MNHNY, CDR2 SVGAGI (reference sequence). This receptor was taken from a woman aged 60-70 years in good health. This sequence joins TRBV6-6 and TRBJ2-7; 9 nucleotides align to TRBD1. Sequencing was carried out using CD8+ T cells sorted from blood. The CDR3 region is CASRSGTGFSEQYF. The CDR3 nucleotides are TGTGCCAGCAGATCCGGGACAGGGTTTAGTGAGCAGTACTTC.